This T cell receptor (beta chain) was retrieved from a study of shared clonotypes between healthy human individuals. Study-level background: The composition of the donors was a couple of women and a few men aged 18 to 49.

The CDR3 length is 14 residues. Germline-derived CDR1 and CDR2 are SGDLS and YYNGEE. V shed 2 bases and J shed 4 bases, with 12 bases lying between them. Only in-frame clones appear in the TCRdb table, and some are missing; sequencing was by immunoSEQ multiplex PCR. Here the sample spans 2 million to 2.5 million clones, approximately 95% being singletons. This chain uses TRBV9 with TRBJ2-5, with D maybe TRBD2 (6 bases). This TCR was recovered from a man younger than 35 in good health. Some clones in this sample may be carry-over from other donors' samples. Sequenced material: naive CD4+ T cells from PBMCs. Noted subset: CD45RA+ positively selected. CDR3 sequence (DNA): TGTGCCAGCAGCGTCTTCGGGGGTGGAGAGACCCAGTACTTC. Encoded protein: CASSVFGGGETQYF.